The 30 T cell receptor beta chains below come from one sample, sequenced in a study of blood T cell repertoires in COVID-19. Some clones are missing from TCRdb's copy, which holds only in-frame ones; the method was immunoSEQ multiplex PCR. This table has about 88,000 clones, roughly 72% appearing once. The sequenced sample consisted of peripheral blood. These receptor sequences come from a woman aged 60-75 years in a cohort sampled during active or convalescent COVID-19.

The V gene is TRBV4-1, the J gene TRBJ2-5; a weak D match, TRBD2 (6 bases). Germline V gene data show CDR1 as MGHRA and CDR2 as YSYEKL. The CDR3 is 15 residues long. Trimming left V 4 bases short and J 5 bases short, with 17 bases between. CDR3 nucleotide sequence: TGCGCCAGCAGCCCCCCACCGACGGGGGTGGAGACCCAGTACTTC. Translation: CASSPPPTGVETQYF.

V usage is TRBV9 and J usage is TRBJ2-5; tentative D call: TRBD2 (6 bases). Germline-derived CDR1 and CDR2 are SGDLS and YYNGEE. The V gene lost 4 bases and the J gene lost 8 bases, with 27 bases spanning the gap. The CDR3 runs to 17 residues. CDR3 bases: TGTGCCAGCAGCCCGGACTGGGCCGGAGGGGCGGTGGACACCCAGTACTTC. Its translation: CASSPDWAGGAVDTQYF.

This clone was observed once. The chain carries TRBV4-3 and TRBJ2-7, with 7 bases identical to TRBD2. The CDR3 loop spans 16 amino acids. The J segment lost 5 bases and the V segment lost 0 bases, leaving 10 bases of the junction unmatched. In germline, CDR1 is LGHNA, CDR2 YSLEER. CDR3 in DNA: TGCGCCAGCAGCCAAGATCAGTTTAGGGGAGGGAACGAGCAGTACTTC. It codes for CASSQDQFRGGNEQYF.

CDR3 bases: TGTGCCAGCAGTGAAGCTCGGACAGGGACATGGGACTATGGCTACACCTTC. It yields the protein CASSEARTGTWDYGYTF. V gene TRBV2 combines with J gene TRBJ1-2, with 8 bases matching TRBD1. CDR3 size: 17 residues. J lost 3 bases, V lost 0 bases, and 9 bases had no gene match. Germline V gene lookup returns CDR1 SNHLY and CDR2 FYNNEI. Based on the CDR3 plus reference TRBV2 and TRBJ1-2, the full variable domain is EPEVTQTPSHQVTQMGQEVILRCVPISNHLYFYWYRQILGQKVEFLVSFYNNEISEKSEIFDDQFSVERPDGSNFTLKIRSTKLEDSAMYFCASSEARTGTWDYGYTFGSGTRLTVV.

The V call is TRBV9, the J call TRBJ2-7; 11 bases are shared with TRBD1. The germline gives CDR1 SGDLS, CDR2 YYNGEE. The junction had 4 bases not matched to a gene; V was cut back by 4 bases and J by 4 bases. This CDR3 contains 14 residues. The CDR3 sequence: CASSLGTGGYEQYF. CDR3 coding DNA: TGTGCCAGCAGCCTAGGGACAGGGGGTTACGAGCAGTACTTC. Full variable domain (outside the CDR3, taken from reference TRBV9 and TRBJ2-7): DSGVTQTPKHLITATGQRVTLRCSPRSGDLSVYWYQQSLDQGLQFLIQYYNGEERAKGNILERFSAQQFPDLHSELNLSSLELGDSALYFCASSLGTGGYEQYFGPGTRLTVT.

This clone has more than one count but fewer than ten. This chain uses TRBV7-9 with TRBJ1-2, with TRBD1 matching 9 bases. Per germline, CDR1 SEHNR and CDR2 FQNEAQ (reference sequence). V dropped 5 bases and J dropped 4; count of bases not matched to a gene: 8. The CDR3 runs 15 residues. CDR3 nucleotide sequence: TGTGCCAGCAGCACCCGGACAGGGGAAGTCTATGGCTACACCTTC. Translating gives CASSTRTGEVYGYTF.

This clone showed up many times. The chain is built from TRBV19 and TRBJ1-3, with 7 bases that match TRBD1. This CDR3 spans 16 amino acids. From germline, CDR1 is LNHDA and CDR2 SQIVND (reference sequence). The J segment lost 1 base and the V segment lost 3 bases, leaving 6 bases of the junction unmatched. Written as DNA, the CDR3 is TGTGCCAGTAGTATGACAGGGACGCAGTCTGGAAACACCATATATTTT. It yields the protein CASSMTGTQSGNTIYF.

The CDR3 DNA reads as TGTGCCTGGAGGCCAGGGTCGAACACTGAAGCTTTCTTT. Its protein is CAWRPGSNTEAFF. The chain is built from TRBV30 and TRBJ1-1; a possible D gene is TRBD1 (5 bases). V lost 3 bases and J lost 1, with 9 bases in between. Germline CDR1 GTSNPN, CDR2 SVGIG (reference sequence). The CDR3 covers 13 residues.

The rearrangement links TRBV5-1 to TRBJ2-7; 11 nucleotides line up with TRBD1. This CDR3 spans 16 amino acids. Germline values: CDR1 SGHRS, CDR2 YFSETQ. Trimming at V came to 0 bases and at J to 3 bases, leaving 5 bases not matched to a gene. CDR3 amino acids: CASSLGIGTGGYEQYF. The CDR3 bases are TGCGCCAGCAGCTTGGGCATAGGGACAGGGGGCTACGAGCAGTACTTC.

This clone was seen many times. CDR3 nucleotide sequence: TGTGCCAGCAGCACGGACAGGCTCGCCGGGGAGCAGTACTTC. It specifies CASSTDRLAGEQYF. J is TRBJ2-7 and V is TRBV11-2; 7 bases line up with TRBD1. The CDR3 extends over 14 amino acids. The V and J ends lost 5 bases and 7 bases, in that order; junction bases with no gene match: 11. Germline V gene sequence: CDR1 SGHAT, CDR2 FQNNGV. Filled out from reference TRBV11-2 and TRBJ2-7, the complete variable domain reads EAGVAQSPRYKIIEKRQSVAFWCNPISGHATLYWYQQILGQGPKLLIQFQNNGVVDDSQLPKDRFSAERLKGVDSTLKIQPAKLEDSAVYLCASSTDRLAGEQYFGPGTRLTVT.

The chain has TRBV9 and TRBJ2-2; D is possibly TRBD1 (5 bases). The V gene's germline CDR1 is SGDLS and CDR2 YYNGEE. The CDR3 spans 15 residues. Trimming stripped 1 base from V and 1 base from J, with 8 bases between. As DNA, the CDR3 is TGTGCCAGCAGCGTACGAACAGGGAACACCGGGGAGCTGTTTTTT. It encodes CASSVRTGNTGELFF.

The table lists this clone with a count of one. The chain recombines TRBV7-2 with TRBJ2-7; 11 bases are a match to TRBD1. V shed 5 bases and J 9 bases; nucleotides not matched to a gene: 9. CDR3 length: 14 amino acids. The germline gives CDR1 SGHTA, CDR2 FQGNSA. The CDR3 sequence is CASSIGTGGMGQYF. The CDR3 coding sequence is TGTGCCAGCAGCATCGGGACAGGGGGTATGGGGCAGTACTTC.

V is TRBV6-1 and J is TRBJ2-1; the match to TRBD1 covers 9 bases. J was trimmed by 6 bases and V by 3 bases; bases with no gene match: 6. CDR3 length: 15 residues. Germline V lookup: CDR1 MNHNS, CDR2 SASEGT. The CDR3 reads CASSEGQGGRNEQFF. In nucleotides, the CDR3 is TGTGCCAGCAGTGAGGGACAGGGAGGTCGCAATGAGCAGTTCTTC.

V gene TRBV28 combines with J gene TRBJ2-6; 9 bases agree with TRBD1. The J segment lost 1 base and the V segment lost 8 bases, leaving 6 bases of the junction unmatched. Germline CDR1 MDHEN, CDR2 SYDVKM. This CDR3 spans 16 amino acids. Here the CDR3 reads CASRTGGASGANVLTF. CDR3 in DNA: TGTGCCAGCCGCACAGGGGGCGCTTCTGGGGCCAACGTCCTGACTTTC.

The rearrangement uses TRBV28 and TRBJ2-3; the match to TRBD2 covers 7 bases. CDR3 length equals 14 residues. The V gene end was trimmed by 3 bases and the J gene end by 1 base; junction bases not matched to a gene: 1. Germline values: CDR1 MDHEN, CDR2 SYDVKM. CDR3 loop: CASSFRGGTDTQYF. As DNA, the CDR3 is TGTGCCAGCAGTTTCCGGGGGGGCACAGATACGCAGTATTTT.

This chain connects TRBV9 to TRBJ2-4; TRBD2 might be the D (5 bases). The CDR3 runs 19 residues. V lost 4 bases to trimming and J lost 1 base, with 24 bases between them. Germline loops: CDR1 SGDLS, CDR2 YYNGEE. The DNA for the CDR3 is TGTGCCAGCAGCCCCTGGCGGGTGGAGAAATGGTCGGCCAAAAACATTCAGTACTTC. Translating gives CASSPWRVEKWSAKNIQYF.

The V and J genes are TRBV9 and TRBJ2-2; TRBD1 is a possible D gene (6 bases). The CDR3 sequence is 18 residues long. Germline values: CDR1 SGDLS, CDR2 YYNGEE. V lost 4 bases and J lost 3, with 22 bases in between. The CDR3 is CASSSRRGGQPYTGELFF. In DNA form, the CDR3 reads TGTGCCAGCAGCTCCCGGAGAGGGGGACAACCGTACACCGGGGAGCTGTTTTTT.

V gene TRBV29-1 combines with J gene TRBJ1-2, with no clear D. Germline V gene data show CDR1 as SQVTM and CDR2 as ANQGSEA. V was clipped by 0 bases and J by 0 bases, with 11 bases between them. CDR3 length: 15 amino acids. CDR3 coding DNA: TGCAGCGTTGAAGAAGGAGAAAGAGCTAACTATGGCTACACCTTC. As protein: CSVEEGERANYGYTF.

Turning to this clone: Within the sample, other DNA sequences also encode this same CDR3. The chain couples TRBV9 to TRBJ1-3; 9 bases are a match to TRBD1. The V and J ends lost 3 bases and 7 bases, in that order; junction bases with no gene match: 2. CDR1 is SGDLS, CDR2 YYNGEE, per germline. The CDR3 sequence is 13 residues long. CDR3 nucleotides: TGTGCCAGCAGCGACGGACAGGGGAACACCATATATTTT. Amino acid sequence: CASSDGQGNTIYF.

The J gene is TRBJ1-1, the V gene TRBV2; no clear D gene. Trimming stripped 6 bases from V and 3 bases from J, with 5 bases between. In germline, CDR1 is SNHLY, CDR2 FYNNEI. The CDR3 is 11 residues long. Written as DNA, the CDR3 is TGTGCCAGCAGCGCGCACACTGAAGCTTTCTTT. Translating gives CASSAHTEAFF.

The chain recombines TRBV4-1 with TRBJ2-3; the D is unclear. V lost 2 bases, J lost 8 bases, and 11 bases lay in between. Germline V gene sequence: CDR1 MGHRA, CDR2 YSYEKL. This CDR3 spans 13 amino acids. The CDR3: CASSQSEWSTQYF. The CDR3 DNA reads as TGCGCCAGCAGCCAATCTGAGTGGTCTACGCAGTATTTT.

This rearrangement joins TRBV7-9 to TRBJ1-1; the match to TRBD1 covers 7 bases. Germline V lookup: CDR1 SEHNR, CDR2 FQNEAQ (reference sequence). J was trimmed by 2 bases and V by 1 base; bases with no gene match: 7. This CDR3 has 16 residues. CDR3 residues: CASSLDKGQINTEAFF. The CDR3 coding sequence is TGTGCCAGCAGCTTAGACAAGGGACAGATAAACACTGAAGCTTTCTTT.

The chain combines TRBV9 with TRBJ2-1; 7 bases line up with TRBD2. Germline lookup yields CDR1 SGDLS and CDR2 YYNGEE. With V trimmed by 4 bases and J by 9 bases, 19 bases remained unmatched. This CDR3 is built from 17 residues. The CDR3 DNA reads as TGTGCCAGCAGCCCATTTCGGGGAGGGGTCCATGATGGTGAGCAGTTCTTC. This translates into CASSPFRGGVHDGEQFF.

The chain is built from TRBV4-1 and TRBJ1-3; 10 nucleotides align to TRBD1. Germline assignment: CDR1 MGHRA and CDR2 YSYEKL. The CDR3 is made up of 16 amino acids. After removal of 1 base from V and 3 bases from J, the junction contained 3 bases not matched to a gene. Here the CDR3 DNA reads TGCGCCAGCAGCCAAGGGAGGACAGGGGGTGGAAACACCATATATTTT. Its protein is CASSQGRTGGGNTIYF.

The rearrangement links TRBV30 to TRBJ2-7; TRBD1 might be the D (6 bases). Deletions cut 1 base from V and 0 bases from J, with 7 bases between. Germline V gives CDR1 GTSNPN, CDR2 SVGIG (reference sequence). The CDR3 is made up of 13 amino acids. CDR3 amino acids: CAWSEDSSYEQYF. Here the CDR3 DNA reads TGTGCCTGGAGTGAGGACAGCTCCTACGAGCAGTACTTC.

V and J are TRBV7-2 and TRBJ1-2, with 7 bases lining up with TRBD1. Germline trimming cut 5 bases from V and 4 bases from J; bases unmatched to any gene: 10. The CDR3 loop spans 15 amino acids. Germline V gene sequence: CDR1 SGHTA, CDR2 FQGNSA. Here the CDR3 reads CASSPPPGTAYGYTF. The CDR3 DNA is TGTGCCAGCAGCCCCCCTCCCGGGACAGCCTATGGCTACACCTTC.

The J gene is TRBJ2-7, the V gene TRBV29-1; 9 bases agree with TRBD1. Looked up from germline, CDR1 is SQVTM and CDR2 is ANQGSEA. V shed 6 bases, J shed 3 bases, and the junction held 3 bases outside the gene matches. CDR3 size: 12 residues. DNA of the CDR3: TGCAGCGTGACAGGGGGGTTCTACGAGCAGTACTTC. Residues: CSVTGGFYEQYF.

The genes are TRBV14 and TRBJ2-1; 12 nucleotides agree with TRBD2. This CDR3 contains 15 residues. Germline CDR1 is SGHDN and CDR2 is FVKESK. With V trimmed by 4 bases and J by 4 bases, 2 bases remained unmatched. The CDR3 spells CASSPLAGGYNEQFF. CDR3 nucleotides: TGTGCCAGCAGCCCACTAGCGGGGGGATACAATGAGCAGTTCTTC.

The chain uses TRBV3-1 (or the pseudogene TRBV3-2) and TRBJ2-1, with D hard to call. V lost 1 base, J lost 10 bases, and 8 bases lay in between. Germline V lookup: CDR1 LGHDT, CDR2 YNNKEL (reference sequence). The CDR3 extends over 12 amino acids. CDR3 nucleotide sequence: TGTGCCAGCAGCCAAGGAGGCCCAGAGCAGTTCTTC. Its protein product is CASSQGGPEQFF.

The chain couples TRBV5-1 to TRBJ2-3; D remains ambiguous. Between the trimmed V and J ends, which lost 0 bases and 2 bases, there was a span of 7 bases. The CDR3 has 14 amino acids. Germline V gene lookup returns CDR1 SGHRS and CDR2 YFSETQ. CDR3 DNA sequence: TGCGCCAGCAGCTTGGTTAGTACCACAGATACGCAGTATTTT. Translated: CASSLVSTTDTQYF.